This paragraph covers one TCR beta chain sequence. The antigen it recognizes is unknown. Base qualities were left out, and no much larger clone turns up one base away. This entry belongs to a study of shared clonotypes between healthy human individuals (dated by TCRdb to 2018 to 2020). Describing the broader study: A couple of women and three men aged 18 to 49 years were included in the cohort. For each donor, CD4 naive and CD4 memory were each given three plates, CD8 naive was given two plates, and CD8 memory was given one plate. Blood TCR repertoires of 5 or 6 healthy adults were deeply sequenced to estimate repertoire size and the extent of clonotype sharing between individuals. To increase sequencing depth and limit assay-specific biases, different laboratories used diverse techniques to prepare libraries and sequence TCR repertoires. Between about 0.94 and 10 billion PBMCs per donor were obtained by leukapheresis. The paper as a whole reports these results and caveats: Because the study included only a small number of donors, the genetic and exposure-history diversity represented was limited. Pairwise subsampling indicated that sequencing depth was expected to affect the degree of clonotype sharing among donors. Sharing across several donors was observed for approximately 5% of naive CD4, 3% to 3.5% of naive CD8, over 2% of memory CD4, and roughly 0.4% of memory CD8 clonotypes. Naive subsets generally had larger estimated clonotype richness than memory subsets. Compared with non-shared clonotypes, clonotypes shared by all four sorted-subset donors had higher generation probabilities. Sampling was restricted to blood, and TCR repertoires in tissue are likely to differ from TCR repertoires in blood. Incomplete sequencing was indicated by rarefaction of sorted-subset datasets, despite the large sequencing depth.

Healthy HIV-negative adults with no recently reported acute infections or vaccinations were included as donors. Only Caucasian adults living in Nashville, Tennessee, USA were represented among the donors. Magnetic negative selection was used to enrich CD4+ T cells, after which naive cells were positively selected on CD45RA and the negative fraction became the memory subset. Blood was collected by leukapheresis, and PBMCs were isolated by Ficoll-Histopaque density gradient centrifugation and then cryopreserved in liquid nitrogen vapor phase. Purity and quantity of every magnetically sorted T cell population were checked by analytical flow cytometry. Genomic DNA was isolated from each sorted fraction and quantified by UV absorbance on a Nanodrop 2000c. The CDR3 measures 14 amino acids from cysteine to phenylalanine. Kept here is only the CDR3 DNA, which spans 42 bases and is read in frame from base 1. A distance of 12 bases separates the germline ends of V and J, which lose 3 bases and 9 bases respectively. CDR1 and CDR2 are drawn from the germline V gene (reference sequence): SEHNR, FQNEAQ.

TCR CDR3 regions were amplified from genomic DNA by multiplex PCR using the deep immunoSEQ assay. Extracted genomic DNA from each cell subset was distributed evenly across all wells of several immunoSEQ 96-well plates, and each plate was treated as a replicate. For sorted subsets, each replicate PCR was loaded with roughly 190 ng genomic DNA, equivalent to about 33,000 T cell genomes. Purified libraries were measured with a Qubit 3.0 fluorometer, size-checked on a Bioanalyzer 2100, and measured again with the KAPA Library Quantification kit. Each immunoSEQ 96-well plate was sequenced on its own single-read 150-cycle Illumina NextSeq 550 flow cell. The source study handled its data this way. Because the immunoSEQ output included only junctional sequences and no quality scores, the filtering could not be the same as the filtering used for full-length reads. Sequences were annotated with PyIR, a Python wrapper for IgBLAST v1.9, and V/J genes and CDR3 were assigned using IMGT germline references. Reads were filtered out if the reads had weak V/J assignments (E-value above 1e-6), no CDR3, stop codons, out-of-frame junctions, or ambiguous translated residues. V3J clonotypes were defined as sequences sharing an identical inferred V gene, J gene, and CDR3 amino acid sequence. Percentage overlap between repertoires was computed as shared unique clonotypes divided by the size of the smaller repertoire. Repertoire richness was assessed with RTK rarefaction, the Chao1 estimator, and Recon v2.1 estimates of unobserved clonotypes. Generation probabilities were computed with OLGA for all TCRbeta clonotypes obtained by the gDNA method from a handful of donors. The clones in this table, taken by TCRdb from immuneACCESS, are in-frame only. Not every clone is retained; where verified, under half of the shortfall comes from an unresolved V gene, and the cause of the rest is unknown. That table furnishes V, J and clone size, whereas the DNA furnished D and trimming. For this sample there are some 1,100,000 clones; 70% to 80% appear just once. Of the sample, under 0.65% falls within the top ten clones.

This clonotype was obtained from a man between 18 and 35 years old in good health. Some clones in this sample may be carry-over from other donors' samples. The receptor chain draws on TRBV7-9 and TRBJ1-6, with no D gene named confidently. The sequencing input was memory CD4+ T cells from PBMCs. This specimen's cell subset or site label, per the study, means: CD45RA-negative fraction. The CDR3 region has the sequence CASSFQNRGSPLHF. DNA sequence: TGTGCCAGCAGCTTCCAGAACCGAGGTTCACCCCTCCACTTT. Reference TRBV7-9 and TRBJ1-6 proteins supply the regions before and after the CDR3; the full variable domain is: DTGVSQNPRHKITKRGQNVTFRCDPISEHNRLYWYRQTLGQGPEFLTYFQNEAQLEKSRLLSDRFSAERPKGSFSTLEIQRTEQGDSAMYLCASSFQNRGSPLHFGNGTRLTVT.